This TCR beta chain is drawn from a study of early T cells in non-severe SARS-CoV-2 infection. Notes on the study in general: In VDJdb matching, anti-spike CD8 responses were favored while private and CD4 specificities went missing.

CDR3 size: 14 residues. Germline V gene data show CDR1 as LGHDT and CDR2 as YNNKEL (reference sequence). Trimming cost V 4 bases and J 0 bases, with 8 bases left between them. This clonotype was observed a handful of times. Its matching antigen is unknown. The library protocol tagged individual cDNA molecules with unique molecular identifiers. TCRdb passed the 5' RACE reads through MiXCR, listing each CDR3 protein once. The sample holds tens of thousands of distinct CDR3 sequences, about 9.5% seen once. Sample: whole blood, taken at baseline. The chain is built from TRBV3-1 and TRBJ2-3; D gene unclear. The TCR sequence derives from an adult who was a healthcare worker with PCR-confirmed SARS-CoV-2 infection or an uninfected control (not recorded which). The CDR3 reads CASSPDASTDTQYF. CDR3 nucleotide sequence: TGTGCCAGCAGCCCGGACGCCAGCACAGATACGCAGTATTTT.